The rows below give T cell receptor beta chains drawn from one sample of a study of blood T cell repertoires in COVID-19. Profiling relied on immunoSEQ multiplex PCR, and the TCRdb table lists in-frame clones only, not all of them. Of approximately 210,000 clones listed, approximately 86% are singletons. Sequenced input: PBMCs or T cells enriched from blood (not recorded which). Source of these receptors: a woman aged 50 to 60 with acute COVID-19. CDR3s include the opening cysteine and the closing phenylalanine or tryptophan. D genes are given only for firm matches. The size field is filled for only some rows; it gives once, few, many or a size class.

j_call	v_call	clone_size	d_call	cdr3_aa	cdr3_nt
TRBJ2-3	TRBV7-9	once	NA	CASSPGGSADTQYF	TGTGCCAGCAGCCCGGGCGGGTCGGCAGATACGCAGTATTTT
TRBJ1-4	TRBV27	once	NA	CASSSQGDSYEKLFF	TGTGCCAGCAGTTCCCAAGGGGATTCTTATGAAAAACTGTTTTTT
TRBJ2-1	TRBV27	NA	TRBD2	CASSIGRGGEQFF	TGTGCCAGCAGCATAGGTCGCGGGGGTGAGCAGTTCTTC
TRBJ1-1	TRBV5-6	NA	NA	CASSGGLLGGAFF	TGTGCCAGCAGCGGGGGACTCCTTGGGGGAGCTTTCTTT
TRBJ1-2	TRBV6-2/TRBV6-3	NA	TRBD1	CASSYGQGIPPNYGYTF	TGTGCCAGCAGTTACGGACAGGGAATTCCCCCAAACTATGGCTACACCTTC
TRBJ2-5	TRBV7-2	NA	NA	CASSLETLTRRAEETQYF	TGTGCCAGCAGCTTAGAGACTCTTACAAGGCGGGCAGAAGAGACCCAGTACTTC
TRBJ2-1	TRBV7-9	once	NA	CASSSSAELYNEQFF	TGTGCCAGCAGCTCAAGCGCCGAGTTGTACAATGAGCAGTTCTTC
TRBJ2-7	TRBV9	NA	NA	CASSVNRQDDPYEQYF	TGTGCCAGCAGCGTAAATCGACAGGACGACCCCTACGAGCAGTACTTC
TRBJ2-1	TRBV11-2	NA	NA	CASSNSLYNEQFF	TGTGCCAGCAGCAATAGCCTATACAATGAGCAGTTCTTC
TRBJ2-3	TRBV7-3	NA	NA	CASSPGPGTRGKDTQYF	TGTGCCAGCAGCCCCGGGCCGGGGACAAGGGGGAAAGATACGCAGTATTTT
TRBJ2-7	TRBV9	NA	NA	CASSVATGSSYEQYF	TGTGCCAGCAGCGTAGCTACTGGGAGCTCCTACGAGCAGTACTTC
TRBJ2-1	TRBV28	NA	TRBD2	CASSLTTSGSYNEQFF	TGTGCCAGCAGTCTGACGACTAGCGGGAGCTACAATGAGCAGTTCTTC
TRBJ2-1	TRBV2	many	NA	CASLLGNEQFF	TGTGCCAGTCTGCTCGGCAATGAGCAGTTCTTC
TRBJ2-2	TRBV27	once	TRBD2	CASSLSLLAGDPGELFF	TGTGCCAGCAGTTTAAGTTTGCTAGCGGGAGATCCCGGGGAGCTGTTTTTT
TRBJ1-3	TRBV28	NA	NA	CASNLVSGNTIYF	TGTGCCAGCAACTTAGTCTCTGGAAACACCATATATTTT
TRBJ2-7	TRBV19	NA	NA	CASSIVGGFYEQYF	TGTGCCAGTAGTATAGTAGGAGGATTTTACGAGCAGTACTTC
TRBJ1-6	TRBV19	once	TRBD1	CASTDRGDNSPLHF	TGTGCCAGCACGGACAGGGGAGATAATTCACCCCTCCACTTT
TRBJ1-2	TRBV27	NA	TRBD1	CASSRGGTVNYGYTF	TGTGCCAGCAGTCGGGGTGGGACAGTTAACTATGGCTACACCTTC
TRBJ2-3	TRBV7-2	NA	TRBD2	CASSQGLAGVTDTQYF	TGTGCCAGCAGCCAGGGACTAGCGGGAGTTACAGATACGCAGTATTTT
TRBJ1-2	TRBV5-1	NA	NA	CASSQIDRSYGYTF	TGCGCCAGCAGCCAAATAGACAGGAGCTATGGCTACACCTTC
TRBJ2-5	TRBV5-1	once	TRBD2	CASSLAAGGPEETQYF	TGCGCCAGCAGCTTGGCGGCGGGAGGGCCGGAAGAGACCCAGTACTTC
TRBJ1-2	TRBV28	NA	TRBD1	CASSLAGTDYGYTF	TGTGCCAGCAGTTTAGCCGGGACAGACTATGGCTACACCTTC
TRBJ1-2	TRBV28	NA	NA	CASSPPPNLKMRGYTF	TGTGCCAGCAGTCCGCCCCCCAACCTCAAAATGCGTGGCTACACCTTC
TRBJ1-2	TRBV5-4	NA	TRBD1	CASSHLGTGGVYGYTF	TGTGCCAGCAGCCATCTCGGGACAGGGGGCGTCTATGGCTACACCTTC
TRBJ1-4	TRBV4-2	NA	TRBD1	CASSPGDSSGANEKLFF	TGTGCCAGCAGCCCAGGGGACAGCTCGGGAGCTAATGAAAAACTGTTTTTT
TRBJ2-3	TRBV19	once	TRBD1	CASSLQGAGTQYF	TGTGCCAGTAGTTTACAGGGGGCGGGTACGCAGTATTTT
TRBJ2-2	TRBV29-1	NA	TRBD1	CSVEKGGTGTNTGELFF	TGCAGCGTTGAAAAGGGAGGGACAGGGACGAACACCGGGGAGCTGTTTTTT
TRBJ1-2	TRBV3-1/TRBV3-2	NA	TRBD1	CASSRTATGGWGYTF	TGTGCCAGCAGCCGCACTGCTACAGGGGGTTGGGGCTACACCTTC
TRBJ2-3	TRBV28	NA	TRBD2	CASSLGGGATDTQYF	TGTGCCAGCAGTTTGGGCGGGGGGGCCACAGATACGCAGTATTTT
TRBJ1-1	TRBV18	NA	NA	CASSGLRDTEAFF	TGTGCCAGCTCAGGCCTCAGGGACACTGAAGCTTTCTTT
TRBJ2-1	TRBV28	NA	NA	CATSLQGNEQFF	TGTGCCACCTCACTTCAGGGCAATGAGCAGTTCTTC
TRBJ1-6	TRBV30	NA	TRBD1	CAWSKHFETGEYNSPLHF	TGTGCCTGGAGTAAGCACTTTGAGACAGGGGAGTATAATTCACCCCTCCACTTT
TRBJ2-4	TRBV19	NA	NA	CASSIWDNRIQYF	TGTGCCAGTAGTATATGGGACAATCGCATTCAGTACTTC
TRBJ2-3	TRBV7-2	NA	NA	CASSSRRLSTDTQYF	TGTGCCAGCAGCTCCCGTCGACTTAGCACAGATACGCAGTATTTT
TRBJ2-7	TRBV4-1	NA	TRBD1	CASSPGTGAYEQYF	TGCGCCAGCAGCCCCGGGACAGGGGCCTACGAGCAGTACTTC
TRBJ2-5	TRBV28	NA	NA	CASSRETQYF	TGTGCCAGCAGCCGGGAGACCCAGTACTTC
TRBJ2-1	TRBV25-1	NA	NA	CASSEYVNNEQFF	TGTGCCAGCAGTGAATACGTAAACAATGAGCAGTTCTTC
TRBJ2-5	TRBV5-8	NA	NA	CASSSAGRQGETQYF	TGTGCCAGCAGCTCTGCCGGGCGCCAGGGAGAGACCCAGTACTTC
TRBJ2-1	TRBV5-1	once	TRBD2	CASSTTGLAGGNEQFF	TGCGCCAGCAGCACGACGGGACTAGCGGGGGGGAATGAGCAGTTCTTC
TRBJ1-5	TRBV15	NA	TRBD1	CATSRDRQGVSNQPQHF	TGTGCCACCAGCAGAGATAGGCAGGGGGTCAGCAATCAGCCCCAGCATTTT
TRBJ1-1	TRBV27	NA	NA	CASRATENTEAFF	TGTGCCAGCAGGGCAACAGAGAACACTGAAGCTTTCTTT
TRBJ2-3	TRBV7-2	NA	TRBD2	CASSVQSGGRTDTQYF	TGTGCCAGCAGCGTTCAGTCGGGAGGGAGGACAGATACGCAGTATTTT
TRBJ2-7	TRBV7-8	NA	NA	CASSSHSDSYEQYF	TGTGCCAGCAGCTCTCACAGTGATTCCTACGAGCAGTACTTC
TRBJ1-1	TRBV7-9	NA	NA	CASSLVQGLSGAFF	TGTGCCAGCAGCTTGGTTCAGGGTTTAAGCGGGGCTTTCTTT
TRBJ2-1	TRBV28	NA	NA	CASSSHYYEQFF	TGTGCCAGCAGTTCCCACTATTATGAGCAGTTCTTC
TRBJ1-1	TRBV28	NA	TRBD1	CASSRTQGVWGAFF	TGTGCCAGCAGTCGCACACAGGGGGTTTGGGGAGCTTTCTTT
TRBJ2-1	TRBV28	NA	TRBD2	CASGRGTSGRTRNEQFF	TGTGCCAGCGGACGAGGGACTAGCGGGAGAACGCGGAATGAGCAGTTCTTC
TRBJ1-5	TRBV7-2	few	TRBD1	CASSLDRTQPQHF	TGTGCCAGCAGTTTGGACAGGACTCAGCCCCAGCATTTT